This T cell receptor beta chain is from a study of blood T cells in healthy people across ages. Background on the study: With template switching, about one barcoded beta molecule was captured per two T cells.

Primers used in a second PCR of about 7 to 12 cycles were a sample-barcoded 5' primer and a J-beta primer mix. From the 5' RACE reads, TCRdb called clonotypes with MiXCR, one entry per CDR3 protein. The sample holds about 720,000 distinct CDR3 sequences, approximately 21% seen once. This clonotype has only a few counts. The receptor's source is a man in his 70s in good health. Sequencing was done on a sample of blood.

CDR3 region: CSARDRTGLYGYTF. The DNA of the CDR3 is TGCAGTGCTAGAGATCGGACGGGCCTCTATGGCTACACCTTC. The gene calls are TRBV20-1 and TRBJ1-2; no reliable D call. Trimming removed 0 bases at V and 4 bases at J, with 12 bases between. Germline V CDR1 and CDR2: DFQATT, SNEGSKA (reference sequence). There are 14 residues in the CDR3.